The entry below gives a single T cell receptor beta chain sequence along with its context. The germline gives CDR1 SNHLY, CDR2 FYNNEI. V was cut by 9 bases and J by 5 bases, with 17 bases left in between. The CDR3 consists of 14 residues. The sample originates from a study of T cells in Graves' hyperthyroidism and ophthalmopathy. TCR beta CDR3 region amplification was performed from RNA transcripts. Using the HTBI primer set, a first-round RT-PCR was run on the TCR CDR3. TCRdb used MiXCR to reprocess the multiplex PCR reads, holding one entry per CDR3 protein. The table has around 350,000 distinct CDR3 sequences, around 13% seen once.

This receptor was obtained from a woman between 18 and 29 years old with Graves' hyperthyroidism. V gene TRBV2 combines with J gene TRBJ1-5; D is perhaps TRBD1 (6 bases). Sample: blood. The CDR3 loop reads CASTGTRGDQPQHF. The CDR3 DNA is TGTGCCAGTACCGGGACGAGGGGGGATCAGCCCCAGCATTTT.